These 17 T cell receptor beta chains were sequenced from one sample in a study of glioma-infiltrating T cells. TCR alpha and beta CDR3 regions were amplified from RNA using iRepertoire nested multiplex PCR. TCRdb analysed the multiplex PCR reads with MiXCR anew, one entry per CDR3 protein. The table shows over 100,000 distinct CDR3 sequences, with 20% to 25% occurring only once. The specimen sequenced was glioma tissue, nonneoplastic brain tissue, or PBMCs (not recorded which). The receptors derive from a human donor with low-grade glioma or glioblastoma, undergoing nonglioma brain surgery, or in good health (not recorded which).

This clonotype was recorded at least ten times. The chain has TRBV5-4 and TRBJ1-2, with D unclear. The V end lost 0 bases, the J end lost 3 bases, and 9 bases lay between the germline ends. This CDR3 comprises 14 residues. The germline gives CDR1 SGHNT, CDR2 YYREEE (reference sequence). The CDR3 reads CASSLVREDYGYTF. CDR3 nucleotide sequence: TGTGCCAGCAGCTTGGTACGCGAGGACTATGGCTACACCTTC.

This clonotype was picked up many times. The CDR3 DNA follows: TGCAGCGTGCTGACGGGGAACACTGAAGCTTTCTTT. Translation: CSVLTGNTEAFF. This chain joins TRBV29-1 and TRBJ1-1; D is unclear. The ends were cut back, 6 bases at V and 1 base at J, with 9 bases in the middle. CDR3 length: 12 amino acids. CDR1 is SQVTM, CDR2 ANQGSEA, per germline.

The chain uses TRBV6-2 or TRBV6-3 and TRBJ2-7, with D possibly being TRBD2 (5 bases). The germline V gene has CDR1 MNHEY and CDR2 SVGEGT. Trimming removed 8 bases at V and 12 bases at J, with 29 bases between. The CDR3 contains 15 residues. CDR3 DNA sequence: TGTGCCAGCCGACCCCCATCAGGAGGTGGTTACGGGCGGTACTTC. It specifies CASRPPSGGGYGRYF.

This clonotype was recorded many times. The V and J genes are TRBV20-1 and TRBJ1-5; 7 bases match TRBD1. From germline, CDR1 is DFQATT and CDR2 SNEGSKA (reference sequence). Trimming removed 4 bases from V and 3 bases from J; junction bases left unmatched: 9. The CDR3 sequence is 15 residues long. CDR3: CSATLGQRNNQPQHF. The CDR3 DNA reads TGCAGTGCTACTTTGGGACAGAGAAACAATCAGCCCCAGCATTTT.

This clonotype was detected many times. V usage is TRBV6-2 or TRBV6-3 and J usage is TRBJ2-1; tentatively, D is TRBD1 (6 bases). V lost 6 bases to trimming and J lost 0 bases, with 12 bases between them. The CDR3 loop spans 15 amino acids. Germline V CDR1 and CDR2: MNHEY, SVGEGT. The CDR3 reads CASSLQGSSYNEQFF. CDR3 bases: TGTGCCAGCAGCCTACAGGGAAGCTCCTACAATGAGCAGTTCTTC.

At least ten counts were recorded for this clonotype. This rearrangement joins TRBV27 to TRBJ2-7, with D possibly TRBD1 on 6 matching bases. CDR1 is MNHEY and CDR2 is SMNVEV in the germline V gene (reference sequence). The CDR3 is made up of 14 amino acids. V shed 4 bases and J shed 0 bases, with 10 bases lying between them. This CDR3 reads CASSWGPRSYEQYF. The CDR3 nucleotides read TGTGCCAGCAGTTGGGGGCCCCGCTCCTACGAGCAGTACTTC.

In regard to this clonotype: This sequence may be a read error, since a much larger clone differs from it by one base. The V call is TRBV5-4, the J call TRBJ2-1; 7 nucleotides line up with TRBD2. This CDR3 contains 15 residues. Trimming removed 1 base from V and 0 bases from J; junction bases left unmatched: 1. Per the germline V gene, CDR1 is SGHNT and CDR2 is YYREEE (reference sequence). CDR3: CASSLLAASYNEQFF. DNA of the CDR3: TGTGCCAGCAGCTTGCTAGCGGCCTCCTACAATGAGCAGTTCTTC.

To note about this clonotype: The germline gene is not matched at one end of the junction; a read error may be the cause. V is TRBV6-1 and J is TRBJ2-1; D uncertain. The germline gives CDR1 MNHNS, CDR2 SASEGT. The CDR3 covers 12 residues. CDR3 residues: CAGSAGDNGQFF. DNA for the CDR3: TGTGCAGGGTCGGCCGGAGACAATGGGCAGTTCTTC.

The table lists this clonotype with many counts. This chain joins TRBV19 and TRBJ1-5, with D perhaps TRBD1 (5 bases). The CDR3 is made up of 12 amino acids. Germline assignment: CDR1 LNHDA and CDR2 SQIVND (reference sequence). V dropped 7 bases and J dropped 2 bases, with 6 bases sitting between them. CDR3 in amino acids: CASKTGNQPQHF. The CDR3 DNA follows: TGTGCCAGTAAGACAGGCAATCAGCCCCAGCATTTT. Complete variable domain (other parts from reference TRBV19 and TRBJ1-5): DGGITQSPKYLFRKEGQNVTLSCEQNLNHDAMYWYRQDPGQGLRLIYYSQIVNDFQKGDIAEGYSVSREKKESFPLTVTSAQKNPTAFYLCASKTGNQPQHFGDGTRLSIL.

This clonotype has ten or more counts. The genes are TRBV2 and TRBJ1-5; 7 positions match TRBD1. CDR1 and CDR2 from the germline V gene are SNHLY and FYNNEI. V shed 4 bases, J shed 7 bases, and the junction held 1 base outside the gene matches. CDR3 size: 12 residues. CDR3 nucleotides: TGTGCCAGCAGTGGGGACAGACAGCCCCAGCATTTT. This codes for CASSGDRQPQHF. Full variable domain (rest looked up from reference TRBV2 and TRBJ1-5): EPEVTQTPSHQVTQMGQEVILRCVPISNHLYFYWYRQILGQKVEFLVSFYNNEISEKSEIFDDQFSVERPDGSNFTLKIRSTKLEDSAMYFCASSGDRQPQHFGDGTRLSIL.

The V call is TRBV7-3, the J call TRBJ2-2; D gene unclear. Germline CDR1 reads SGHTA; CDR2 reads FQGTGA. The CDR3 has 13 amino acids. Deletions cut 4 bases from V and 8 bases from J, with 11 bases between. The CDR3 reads CASSSVSPGELFF. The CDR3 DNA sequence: TGTGCCAGCAGCTCCGTTAGTCCGGGGGAGCTGTTTTTT. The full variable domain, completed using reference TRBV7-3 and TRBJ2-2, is GAGVSQTPSNKVTEKGKYVELRCDPISGHTALYWYRQSLGQGPEFLIYFQGTGAADDSGLPNDRFFAVRPEGSVSTLKIQRTERGDSAVYLCASSSVSPGELFFGEGSRLTVL.

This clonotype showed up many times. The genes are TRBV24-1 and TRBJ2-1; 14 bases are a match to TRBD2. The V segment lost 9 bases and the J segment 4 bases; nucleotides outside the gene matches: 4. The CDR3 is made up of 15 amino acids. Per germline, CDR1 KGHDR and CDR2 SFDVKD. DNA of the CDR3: TGTGCCACCGCCGGGACTAGCGGGAGTTACAATGAGCAGTTCTTC. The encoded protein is CATAGTSGSYNEQFF.

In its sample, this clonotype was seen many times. The CDR3 sequence is CSARDPRTRETQYF. For the CDR3, the DNA is TGCAGTGCTAGAGATCCCAGGACAAGAGAGACCCAGTACTTC. The chain recombines TRBV20-1 with TRBJ2-5; tentatively, D is TRBD1 (5 bases). The CDR3 has 14 residues. The germline gives CDR1 DFQATT, CDR2 SNEGSKA (reference sequence). Trimming shortened V by 0 bases and J by 4 bases, and 12 bases separated the two germline ends.

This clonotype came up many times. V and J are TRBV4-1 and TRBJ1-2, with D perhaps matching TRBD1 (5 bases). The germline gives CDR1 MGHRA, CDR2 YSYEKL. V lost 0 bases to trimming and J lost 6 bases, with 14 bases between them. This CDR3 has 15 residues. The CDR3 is CASSQDQNRPHGYTF. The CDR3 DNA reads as TGCGCCAGCAGCCAAGATCAGAACAGGCCCCATGGCTACACCTTC.

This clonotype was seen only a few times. The CDR3 nucleotides read TGTGCCAGTAGACGGGGAGGTTACAATGAAAAACTGTTTTTT. Its protein product is CASRRGGYNEKLFF. This sequence joins TRBV19 and TRBJ1-4; D is uncertain. This CDR3 is 14 amino acids long. Germline lookup yields CDR1 LNHDA and CDR2 SQIVND (reference sequence). V was clipped by 6 bases and J by 5 bases, with 13 bases between them.

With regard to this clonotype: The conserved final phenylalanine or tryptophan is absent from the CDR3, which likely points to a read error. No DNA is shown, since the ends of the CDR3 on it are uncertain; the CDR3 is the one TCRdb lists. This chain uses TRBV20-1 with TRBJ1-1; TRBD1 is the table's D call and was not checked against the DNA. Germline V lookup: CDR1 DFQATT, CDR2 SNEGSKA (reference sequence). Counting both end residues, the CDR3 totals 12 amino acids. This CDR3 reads CSASRGDTEAFL.

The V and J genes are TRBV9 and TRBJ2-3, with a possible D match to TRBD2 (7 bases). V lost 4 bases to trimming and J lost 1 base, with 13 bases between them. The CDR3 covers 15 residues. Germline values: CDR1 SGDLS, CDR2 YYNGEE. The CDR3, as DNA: TGTGCCAGCAGCTTCCGAGGGGGGGGCACAGATACGCAGTATTTT. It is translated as CASSFRGGGTDTQYF.